This T cell receptor beta chain was identified in a study of T cell changes during pregnancy in multiple sclerosis. The length of the CDR3 is 12 residues. Germline V lookup: CDR1 SGHNT, CDR2 YENEEA. Trimming cost V 5 bases and J 4 bases, with 6 bases left between them. The protocol was immunoSEQ multiplex PCR, while the TCRdb copy is restricted to in-frame clones and leaves out a portion. The table has about 75,000 clones, about 89% seen once; the top ten hold 0.9%. The sample was peripheral blood, taken in the first trimester of pregnancy. This sequence originates from a female donor in good health, enrolled as a control in a pregnancy study. This rearrangement joins TRBV11-3 to TRBJ2-1; D not resolved. CDR3 coding DNA: TGTGCCAGCAGCCACAGTTACAATGAGCAGTTCTTC. It yields the protein CASSHSYNEQFF.